The 10 T cell receptor beta chains listed next were all sequenced from one sample in a study of T cells in Graves' hyperthyroidism and ophthalmopathy. TCR beta CDR3 region amplification was performed from RNA transcripts. RT-PCR in the first round (using the HTBI primer set) targeted the TCR CDR3. From the multiplex PCR reads, TCRdb called clonotypes with MiXCR, one entry per CDR3 protein. The sample includes 500,000 to 600,000 distinct CDR3 sequences, just under 20% seen only once; the top ten take 47%. Sequenced input: blood. These receptors all stem from a middle-aged man with Graves' ophthalmopathy.

This clonotype was found a few times. The chain links TRBV6-1 to TRBJ1-1; unclear D gene. V dropped 5 bases and J dropped 4 bases, with 14 bases sitting between them. This CDR3 has 14 amino acids. Germline loops: CDR1 MNHNS, CDR2 SASEGT. The chain's CDR3 is CASSYGSDGTEAFF. The CDR3 nucleotides are TGTGCCAGCAGTTATGGGTCGGACGGCACTGAAGCTTTCTTT.

The chain carries TRBV4-1 and TRBJ2-3; no clear D. Deletions cut 5 bases from V and 0 bases from J, with 12 bases between. Germline lookup yields CDR1 MGHRA and CDR2 YSYEKL. The CDR3 sequence is 15 residues long. CDR3 residues: CASSVRFYSTDTQYF. The CDR3 nucleotides are TGCGCCAGCAGCGTAAGGTTCTATAGCACAGATACGCAGTATTTT.

The chain links TRBV6-2 or TRBV6-3 to TRBJ1-5; D is undetermined. V was pared by 8 bases and J by 2 bases, with 10 bases between. The CDR3 has 13 amino acids. Germline V gene sequence: CDR1 MNHEY, CDR2 SVGEGT. The CDR3, as DNA: TGTGCCAGCCGCCGGGAGGGCAATCAGCCCCAGCATTTT. Its protein is CASRREGNQPQHF.

This clonotype was seen at least ten times. This chain links TRBV19 with TRBJ1-1, with D perhaps TRBD1 (6 bases). CDR3 length equals 16 residues. CDR1 LNHDA and CDR2 SQIVND come from the germline V gene (reference sequence). V gave up 6 bases and J gave up 0 bases, with 17 bases separating them. CDR3 DNA: TGTGCCAGTAGCCCTGGAGGCAGGGGCATGAACACTGAAGCTTTCTTT. This encodes CASSPGGRGMNTEAFF.

On this clonotype itself: One junction end does not reproduce the germline sequence, and a read error may be involved. The chain uses TRBV13 and TRBJ2-7, with 10 bases matching TRBD2. The germline V gene encodes CDR1 PRHDT and CDR2 FYEKMQ (reference sequence). This CDR3 comprises 14 residues. CDR3 loop: CAGSISGGDYEQYF. The CDR3 region has the DNA TGTGCCGGCAGCATCAGCGGGGGGGACTACGAGCAGTACTTC.

This clonotype came up many times. The chain has TRBV2 and TRBJ2-3; D might be TRBD1 (6 bases). The CDR3 loop spans 15 amino acids. Germline CDR1 reads SNHLY; CDR2 reads FYNNEI. Trimming stripped 1 base from V and 5 bases from J, with 13 bases between. DNA for the CDR3: TGTGCCAGCAGTGAAGGGACAGATCCCTTAGATACGCAGTATTTT. It specifies CASSEGTDPLDTQYF.

Many counts were recorded for this clonotype. V usage is TRBV7-2 and J usage is TRBJ2-1, with D uncertain. Looked up from germline, CDR1 is SGHTA and CDR2 is FQGNSA. The CDR3 loop spans 14 amino acids. V dropped 2 bases and J dropped 7 bases, with 12 bases sitting between them. Here the CDR3 DNA reads TGTGCCAGCAGCTTAAACCCCGCGAGGAATGAGCAGTTCTTC. Protein: CASSLNPARNEQFF.

The V gene is TRBV29-1, the J gene TRBJ2-3; D is tentatively TRBD1 or TRBD2 (5 bases each). CDR3 length equals 14 residues. V lost 3 bases to trimming and J lost 7 bases, with 17 bases between them. Per germline, CDR1 SQVTM and CDR2 ANQGSEA. CDR3 residues: CSVDGASSQYTQYF. DNA of the CDR3: TGCAGCGTTGACGGGGCCTCTTCCCAGTATACGCAGTATTTT.

Regarding this clonotype: Its ends do not fully match the called genes, so a read error is possible. The chain recombines TRBV11-2 with TRBJ2-5, with a weak D call TRBD1 (6 bases). The CDR3 spans 15 residues. Germline CDR1 is SGHAT and CDR2 is FQNNGV. The CDR3 bases are TGTGCCAGCAGCTTACAGGGGTTGCGAAAAGAGGCCCAGTACTTC. This sequence encodes CASSLQGLRKEAQYF.

The genes are TRBV28 and TRBJ2-3; D unresolved. The germline gives CDR1 MDHEN, CDR2 SYDVKM. The V gene lost 0 bases and the J gene lost 3 bases, with 25 bases spanning the gap. The CDR3 sequence is 20 residues long. Here the CDR3 DNA reads TGTGCCAGCAGTTTATGCGGGTGGCAAAGGGCATGGGTTCGGACAGATACGCAGTATTTT. Translated: CASSLCGWQRAWVRTDTQYF.